A selection of T cell receptor beta chains follows, all from one sample in a study of blood T cell repertoires in COVID-19. Only in-frame clones appear in the TCRdb table, and some are missing; sequencing was by immunoSEQ multiplex PCR. This sample has 150,000 to 200,000 clones, with over 75% found just once. Sequencing was done on a sample of peripheral blood. These receptors were taken from an elderly woman with active or convalescent COVID-19. The CDR3 runs from the conserved cysteine through the conserved F or W. D genes are given only for firm matches. Clone size is not always given. Where it is, it says once, few, many or a class for expanded clones.

v_gene: TRBV7-8; d_gene: NA; len: 10; abundance: NA; j_gene: TRBJ2-3; CDR3nt: TGTGCCAGCAGCTTAGGCGATCTGTATTTT; CDR3aa: CASSLGDLYF
v_gene: TRBV18; d_gene: TRBD2; len: 15; abundance: once; j_gene: TRBJ2-1; CDR3nt: TGTGCCAGCTCAGGAGCTAGCGGGGGTAACAATGAGCAGTTCTTC; CDR3aa: CASSGASGGNNEQFF
v_gene: TRBV5-1; d_gene: TRBD2; len: 17; abundance: NA; j_gene: TRBJ2-3; CDR3nt: TGCGCCAGCAGCTTGAATAGCGGGGGGGCTAGCACAGATACGCAGTATTTT; CDR3aa: CASSLNSGGASTDTQYF
v_gene: TRBV5-1; d_gene: TRBD2; len: 21; abundance: NA; j_gene: TRBJ2-3; CDR3nt: TGCGCCAGCAGCCCCCACCTGGGAACTAGCGGGGGATACCTAGAGGCAGATACGCAGTATTTT; CDR3aa: CASSPHLGTSGGYLEADTQYF
v_gene: TRBV28; d_gene: NA; len: 13; abundance: NA; j_gene: TRBJ1-3; CDR3nt: TGTGCCAGCAGTCTGGAGGCTGGAAACACCATATATTTT; CDR3aa: CASSLEAGNTIYF
v_gene: TRBV6-6; d_gene: NA; len: 14; abundance: once; j_gene: TRBJ1-1; CDR3nt: TGTGCCAGCAGTTATCCGGGAATGAACACTGAAGCTTTCTTT; CDR3aa: CASSYPGMNTEAFF
v_gene: TRBV6-5; d_gene: NA; len: 15; abundance: NA; j_gene: TRBJ1-2; CDR3nt: TGTGCCAGCAGTTACTCGTCCCAGGGGAGCTATGGCTACACCTTC; CDR3aa: CASSYSSQGSYGYTF
v_gene: TRBV19; d_gene: TRBD2; len: 19; abundance: NA; j_gene: TRBJ2-1; CDR3nt: TGTGCCAGTAGTCTCTCCCTAGCGGGGGCCCCGAGCTCCTACAATGAGCAGTTCTTC; CDR3aa: CASSLSLAGAPSSYNEQFF
v_gene: TRBV6-5; d_gene: NA; len: 15; abundance: NA; j_gene: TRBJ2-3; CDR3nt: TGTGCCAGCACTTCGAAACGGGTCGGCACAGATACGCAGTATTTT; CDR3aa: CASTSKRVGTDTQYF
v_gene: TRBV5-1; d_gene: TRBD1; len: 13; abundance: NA; j_gene: TRBJ2-5; CDR3nt: TGCGCCAGCAGCTGGGACAGGATCGAGACCCAGTACTTC; CDR3aa: CASSWDRIETQYF
v_gene: TRBV28; d_gene: NA; len: 12; abundance: few; j_gene: TRBJ1-3; CDR3nt: TGTGCCAGCGGCAGGGCTGGAAACACCATATATTTT; CDR3aa: CASGRAGNTIYF
v_gene: TRBV15; d_gene: NA; len: 15; abundance: NA; j_gene: TRBJ1-2; CDR3nt: TGTGCCACCAGCAGAGATCCCCCAGGGGCTGGTGGCTACACCTTC; CDR3aa: CATSRDPPGAGGYTF
v_gene: TRBV7-8; d_gene: NA; len: 16; abundance: NA; j_gene: TRBJ1-2; CDR3nt: TGTGCCAGCAGCTTAGAGAGCGGAATAAGTCACTATGGCTACACCTTC; CDR3aa: CASSLESGISHYGYTF
v_gene: TRBV7-9; d_gene: NA; len: 14; abundance: NA; j_gene: TRBJ2-5; CDR3nt: TGTGCCAGCAGCTTAGCGGGGGCTGGGGAGACCCAGTACTTC; CDR3aa: CASSLAGAGETQYF
v_gene: TRBV19; d_gene: TRBD1; len: 13; abundance: NA; j_gene: TRBJ1-5; CDR3nt: TGTGCCAGTATGGGACAGGGATGGCAGCCCCAGCATTTT; CDR3aa: CASMGQGWQPQHF
v_gene: TRBV7-2; d_gene: NA; len: 16; abundance: NA; j_gene: TRBJ1-6; CDR3nt: TGTGCCAGCAGCCGGGGAGGGAGCTCCTATAATTCACCCCTCCACTTT; CDR3aa: CASSRGGSSYNSPLHF
v_gene: TRBV4-3; d_gene: NA; len: 15; abundance: NA; j_gene: TRBJ1-2; CDR3nt: TGCGCCAGCAGCCAAGGGGGAGGACCAAACTATGGCTACACCTTC; CDR3aa: CASSQGGGPNYGYTF
v_gene: TRBV5-1; d_gene: NA; len: 13; abundance: few; j_gene: TRBJ1-2; CDR3nt: TGCGCCAGCAGCATGGGACTGGGCTATGGCTACACCTTC; CDR3aa: CASSMGLGYGYTF
v_gene: TRBV9; d_gene: NA; len: 15; abundance: NA; j_gene: TRBJ1-6; CDR3nt: TGTGCCAGCAGTGATATTAGCTCCTATAATTCACCCCTCCACTTT; CDR3aa: CASSDISSYNSPLHF
v_gene: TRBV11-3; d_gene: TRBD1; len: 15; abundance: NA; j_gene: TRBJ2-7; CDR3nt: TGTGCCAGCAGCTGGGGGACAGGGGGCATCGACGAGCAGTACTTC; CDR3aa: CASSWGTGGIDEQYF
v_gene: TRBV10-3; d_gene: NA; len: 17; abundance: NA; j_gene: TRBJ2-7; CDR3nt: TGTGCCATCAGCCAAAATCGGCAGACATCAAGCTCCTACGAGCAGTACTTC; CDR3aa: CAISQNRQTSSSYEQYF
v_gene: TRBV5-1; d_gene: TRBD1; len: 16; abundance: NA; j_gene: TRBJ1-4; CDR3nt: TGCGCCAGCAGCTTGGAATCGTCGACAGGGGTTGAAAAACTGTTTTTT; CDR3aa: CASSLESSTGVEKLFF
v_gene: TRBV19; d_gene: TRBD1; len: 16; abundance: few; j_gene: TRBJ1-5; CDR3nt: TGTGCCAGTAGTTTTAACCGGGACAGGGGGATTCAGCCCCAGCATTTT; CDR3aa: CASSFNRDRGIQPQHF
v_gene: TRBV4-3; d_gene: TRBD1; len: 15; abundance: few; j_gene: TRBJ2-1; CDR3nt: TGCGCCAGCAGCCAGACAGGGGGAAGGTACAATGAGCAGTTCTTC; CDR3aa: CASSQTGGRYNEQFF
v_gene: TRBV10-3; d_gene: NA; len: 15; abundance: NA; j_gene: TRBJ1-2; CDR3nt: TGTGCCATCAGTGAGACCCCAAGTATCGGCTATGGCTACACCTTC; CDR3aa: CAISETPSIGYGYTF
v_gene: TRBV5-5; d_gene: TRBD1; len: 13; abundance: NA; j_gene: TRBJ1-2; CDR3nt: TGTGCCAGCAGAGGGACAGCTAACTATGGCTACACCTTC; CDR3aa: CASRGTANYGYTF
v_gene: TRBV20-1; d_gene: TRBD2; len: 14; abundance: NA; j_gene: TRBJ2-5; CDR3nt: TGCAGTGCTAGTCCGACTAGCGGGGGGGAGACCCAGTACTTC; CDR3aa: CSASPTSGGETQYF
v_gene: TRBV11-2; d_gene: NA; len: 14; abundance: few; j_gene: TRBJ1-2; CDR3nt: TGTGCCAGCAGCTTAGCCAGGGCTAACTATGGCTACACCTTC; CDR3aa: CASSLARANYGYTF
v_gene: TRBV14; d_gene: TRBD2; len: 15; abundance: NA; j_gene: TRBJ2-2; CDR3nt: TGTGCCAGGACCCGGGACTATCAGACCACCGGGGAGCTGTTTTTT; CDR3aa: CARTRDYQTTGELFF
v_gene: TRBV7-9; d_gene: NA; len: 16; abundance: NA; j_gene: TRBJ2-7; CDR3nt: TGTGCCAGCAGCAGCCAGGTGGGCGGAGGTGGCTACGAGCAGTACTTC; CDR3aa: CASSSQVGGGGYEQYF
v_gene: TRBV10-3; d_gene: NA; len: 15; abundance: NA; j_gene: TRBJ1-1; CDR3nt: TGTGCCATCAGTGAAATACCGGGGTTGAACACTGAAGCTTTCTTT; CDR3aa: CAISEIPGLNTEAFF
v_gene: TRBV9; d_gene: TRBD1; len: 15; abundance: NA; j_gene: TRBJ1-2; CDR3nt: TGTGCCAGCAGCCGTTTAACAGGGGGCGCTTATGGCTACACCTTC; CDR3aa: CASSRLTGGAYGYTF
v_gene: TRBV9; d_gene: TRBD2; len: 18; abundance: NA; j_gene: TRBJ2-5; CDR3nt: TGTGCCAGCAGCGTTACGACTAGCCAGGAACTCGCTCCAGAGACCCAGTACTTC; CDR3aa: CASSVTTSQELAPETQYF
v_gene: TRBV4-2; d_gene: NA; len: 16; abundance: few; j_gene: TRBJ1-2; CDR3nt: TGTGCCAGCAGCCAGGCACTCAGGGGCACTAACTATGGCTACACCTTC; CDR3aa: CASSQALRGTNYGYTF
v_gene: TRBV10-2; d_gene: TRBD1; len: 15; abundance: NA; j_gene: TRBJ2-5; CDR3nt: TGCGCCAGCAGTGACTTCGGGACAGCCCAAGAGACCCAGTACTTC; CDR3aa: CASSDFGTAQETQYF
v_gene: TRBV5-8; d_gene: NA; len: 15; abundance: NA; j_gene: TRBJ2-1; CDR3nt: TGTGCCACTTCCGCGGGCGGGTGGTCTTACAATGAGCAGTTCTTC; CDR3aa: CATSAGGWSYNEQFF
v_gene: TRBV7-9; d_gene: TRBD2; len: 18; abundance: NA; j_gene: TRBJ2-3; CDR3nt: TGTGCCAGCAGCTCCGGGACTAGCGGGGGGATAGGCACAGATACGCAGTATTTT; CDR3aa: CASSSGTSGGIGTDTQYF
v_gene: TRBV1; d_gene: NA; len: 11; abundance: NA; j_gene: TRBJ2-5; CDR3nt: TGCACCAGTCAGGGTACGAAGACCCAGTACTTC; CDR3aa: CTSQGTKTQYF
v_gene: TRBV29-1; d_gene: TRBD1; len: 14; abundance: NA; j_gene: TRBJ1-2; CDR3nt: TGCAGCGTTGACGGACAGGGAGATAGCTATGGCTACACCTTC; CDR3aa: CSVDGQGDSYGYTF
v_gene: TRBV20-1; d_gene: NA; len: 13; abundance: NA; j_gene: TRBJ1-4; CDR3nt: TGCAGTGCTAGTAGTACAGTTAATGAAAAACTGTTTTTT; CDR3aa: CSASSTVNEKLFF
v_gene: TRBV12-3/TRBV12-4; d_gene: TRBD1; len: 13; abundance: few; j_gene: TRBJ1-2; CDR3nt: TGTGCCATCTATGAGACAGGGACCTATGGCTACACCTTC; CDR3aa: CAIYETGTYGYTF
v_gene: TRBV10-3; d_gene: TRBD1; len: 17; abundance: NA; j_gene: TRBJ1-1; CDR3nt: TGTGCCATCAGTCCCGGGACAGGGAAAGAATCTACCACTGAAGCTTTCTTT; CDR3aa: CAISPGTGKESTTEAFF
v_gene: TRBV5-8; d_gene: NA; len: 15; abundance: NA; j_gene: TRBJ2-3; CDR3nt: TGTGCCAGCAGCGCTAGGGGGGGTCTGACAGATACGCAGTATTTT; CDR3aa: CASSARGGLTDTQYF
v_gene: TRBV5-6; d_gene: NA; len: 16; abundance: NA; j_gene: TRBJ2-7; CDR3nt: TGTGCCAGCAGCTTTTTTGTTTCGAGGGACACGCGTGAGCAGTACTTC; CDR3aa: CASSFFVSRDTREQYF
v_gene: TRBV9; d_gene: NA; len: 13; abundance: NA; j_gene: TRBJ1-2; CDR3nt: TGTGCCAGCAGCGTAGGAGGACAGAATGGCTACACCTTC; CDR3aa: CASSVGGQNGYTF
v_gene: TRBV5-4; d_gene: TRBD1; len: 13; abundance: NA; j_gene: TRBJ1-1; CDR3nt: TGTGCCACCCGACAGGGGGCGAGGACTGAAGCTTTCTTT; CDR3aa: CATRQGARTEAFF
v_gene: TRBV18; d_gene: NA; len: 17; abundance: NA; j_gene: TRBJ2-3; CDR3nt: TGTGCCAGCTCACCTGGAGTACTAGGCGGGGCCACAGATACGCAGTATTTT; CDR3aa: CASSPGVLGGATDTQYF
v_gene: TRBV10-3; d_gene: TRBD1; len: 14; abundance: NA; j_gene: TRBJ1-1; CDR3nt: TGTGCCATCAGGGGGGACAGCCCAAACACTGAAGCTTTCTTT; CDR3aa: CAIRGDSPNTEAFF
v_gene: TRBV6-5; d_gene: NA; len: 15; abundance: NA; j_gene: TRBJ2-4; CDR3nt: TGTGCCAGCAGCAAGGGGCAGGGGGGAAAAAACATTCAGTACTTC; CDR3aa: CASSKGQGGKNIQYF
v_gene: TRBV19; d_gene: TRBD1; len: 12; abundance: NA; j_gene: TRBJ2-7; CDR3nt: TGTGCCAGTAGCTCCCAGGGGGTCGAGCAGTACTTC; CDR3aa: CASSSQGVEQYF
v_gene: TRBV5-5; d_gene: NA; len: 14; abundance: NA; j_gene: TRBJ1-5; CDR3nt: TGTGCCAGCAGCTTGGGCTGGGCCACTCAGCCCCAGCATTTT; CDR3aa: CASSLGWATQPQHF
v_gene: TRBV3-1/TRBV3-2; d_gene: NA; len: 14; abundance: NA; j_gene: TRBJ1-1; CDR3nt: TGTGCCAGCAGCCAAGACGGCCAGGTCGCTGAAGCTTTCTTT; CDR3aa: CASSQDGQVAEAFF
v_gene: TRBV6-4; d_gene: TRBD1; len: 15; abundance: few; j_gene: TRBJ1-2; CDR3nt: TGTGCCAGCAGTAGGGCGGGACAGGGGGCCTCTGGCTACACCTTC; CDR3aa: CASSRAGQGASGYTF